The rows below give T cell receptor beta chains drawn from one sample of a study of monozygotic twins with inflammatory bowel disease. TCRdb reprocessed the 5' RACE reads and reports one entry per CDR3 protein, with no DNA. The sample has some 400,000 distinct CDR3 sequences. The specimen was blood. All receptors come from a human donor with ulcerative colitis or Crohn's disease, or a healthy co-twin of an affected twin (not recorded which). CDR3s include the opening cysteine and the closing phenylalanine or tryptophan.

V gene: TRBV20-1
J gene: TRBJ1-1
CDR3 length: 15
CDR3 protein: CSARDPRKSNTEAFF

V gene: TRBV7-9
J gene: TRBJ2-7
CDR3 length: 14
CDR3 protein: CASTLWREGSEQYF

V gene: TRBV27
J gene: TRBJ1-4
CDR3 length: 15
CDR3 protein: CASSLRGGGHEKLFF

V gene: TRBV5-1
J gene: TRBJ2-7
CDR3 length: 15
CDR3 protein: CASSPGRQKDYEQYF

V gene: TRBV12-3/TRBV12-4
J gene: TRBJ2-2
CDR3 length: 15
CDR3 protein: CASSFIGQVGGELFF

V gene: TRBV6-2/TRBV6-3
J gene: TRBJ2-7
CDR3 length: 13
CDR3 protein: CASIGGTSYEQYF

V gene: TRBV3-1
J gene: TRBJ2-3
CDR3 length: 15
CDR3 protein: CASSQEETGTDTQYF

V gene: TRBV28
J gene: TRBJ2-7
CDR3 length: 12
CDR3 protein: CASSLPRYEQYF

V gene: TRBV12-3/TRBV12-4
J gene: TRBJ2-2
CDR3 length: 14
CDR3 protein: CASSMTGEAGELFF

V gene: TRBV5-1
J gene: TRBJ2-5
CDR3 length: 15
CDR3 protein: CASSLLPQTQETQYF

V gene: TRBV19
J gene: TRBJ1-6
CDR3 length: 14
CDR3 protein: CASSEQGPNSPLHF

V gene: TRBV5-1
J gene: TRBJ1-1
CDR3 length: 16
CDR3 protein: CASSRSTIQGGTEAFF

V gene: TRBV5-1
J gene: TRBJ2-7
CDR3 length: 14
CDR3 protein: CASSLATSTYEQYF

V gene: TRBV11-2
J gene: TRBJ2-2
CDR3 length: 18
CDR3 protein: CASSPRTSGNSRTGELFF

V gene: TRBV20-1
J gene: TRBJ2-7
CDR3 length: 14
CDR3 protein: CSARESGLDYEQYF

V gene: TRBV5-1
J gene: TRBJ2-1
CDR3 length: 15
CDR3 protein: CASSLDTAAINEQFF

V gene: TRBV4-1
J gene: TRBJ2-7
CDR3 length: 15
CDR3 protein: CASSRTERDGDEQYF

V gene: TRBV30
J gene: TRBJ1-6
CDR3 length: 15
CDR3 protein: CACPASYGDNSPLHF

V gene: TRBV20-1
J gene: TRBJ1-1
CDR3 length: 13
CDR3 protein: CSASGGLGTEAFF

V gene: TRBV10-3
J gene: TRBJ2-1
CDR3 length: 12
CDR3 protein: CAISGNDNEQFF

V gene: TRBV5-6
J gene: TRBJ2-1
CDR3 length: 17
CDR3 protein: CASSLDTGGNYYNEQFF

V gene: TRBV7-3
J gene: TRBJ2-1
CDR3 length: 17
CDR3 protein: CASSPRTGRSSYNEQFF

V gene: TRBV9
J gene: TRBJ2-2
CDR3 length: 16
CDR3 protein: CASRGGTDSNTGELFF

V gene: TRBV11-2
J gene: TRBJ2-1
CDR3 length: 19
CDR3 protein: CASSRPQRVGGESYNEQFF

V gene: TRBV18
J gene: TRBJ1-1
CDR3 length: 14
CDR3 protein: CASSPQGMNTEAFF